These 23 T cell receptor beta chains came from one sample sequenced in a study of T cell changes during pregnancy in multiple sclerosis. Produced via immunoSEQ multiplex PCR; TCRdb's table is partial and in-frame only. The sample lists 71,000 or so clones, roughly nine tenths occurring once. The sample consisted of peripheral blood, taken in the third trimester of pregnancy. The receptors originated from a female donor with multiple sclerosis, enrolled in a pregnancy study.

The chain recombines TRBV30 with TRBJ1-1, with a tentative D call TRBD1 (6 bases). The CDR3 is made up of 13 amino acids. Germline CDR1 and CDR2: GTSNPN and SVGIG (reference sequence). Trimming pared 4 bases from V and 0 bases from J, leaving 9 bases between. The CDR3 sequence: CAWNRQVNTEAFF. CDR3 sequence (DNA): TGTGCCTGGAATCGACAGGTGAACACTGAAGCTTTCTTT.

The rearrangement joins TRBV28 to TRBJ2-5; TRBD2 aligns across 10 bases. The germline gives CDR1 MDHEN, CDR2 SYDVKM. Trimming at V came to 1 base and at J to 4 bases, leaving 6 bases not matched to a gene. There are 16 residues in the CDR3. CDR3 in DNA: TGTGCCAGCAGTTTATTTGGGACTAGCGAGGGAGAGACCCAGTACTTC. It codes for CASSLFGTSEGETQYF.

This rearrangement joins TRBV18 to TRBJ1-1, with D maybe TRBD1 (6 bases). Trimming stripped 2 bases from V and 4 bases from J, with 17 bases between. Germline values: CDR1 KGHSH, CDR2 LQKENI. The length of the CDR3 is 16 residues. The CDR3 loop is CASSPAGAKRGTEAFF. CDR3 sequence (DNA): TGTGCCAGCTCACCAGCAGGGGCTAAAAGGGGCACTGAAGCTTTCTTT.

The CDR3 bases are TGTGCCATCAAATGGGACAGCTACTATGGCTACACCTTC. The encoded protein is CAIKWDSYYGYTF. The gene calls are TRBV10-3 and TRBJ1-2, with TRBD1 matching over 7 bases. From germline, CDR1 is ENHRY and CDR2 SYGVKD. V gave up 7 bases and J gave up 3 bases; unmatched junction bases: 5. This CDR3 is 13 amino acids long.

V gene TRBV5-4 combines with J gene TRBJ2-7, with a tentative D call TRBD1 (6 bases). Germline CDR1 and CDR2: SGHNT and YYREEE (reference sequence). Trimming pared 0 bases from V and 6 bases from J, leaving 16 bases between. The CDR3 runs to 15 residues. The CDR3 coding sequence is TGTGCCAGCAGCTTGGTGGGGCAGGGGAGCCGCGAGCAGTACTTC. Translated, it gives CASSLVGQGSREQYF.

V is TRBV13 and J is TRBJ2-1, with 8 bases aligning to TRBD1. V trimming: 1 base; J trimming: 7 bases; junction bases outside the gene matches: 3. Per the germline V gene, CDR1 is PRHDT and CDR2 is FYEKMQ (reference sequence). The CDR3 totals 14 residues. CDR3 residues: CASSLVQGENEQFF. CDR3 in DNA: TGTGCCAGCAGCTTAGTACAGGGGGAAAATGAGCAGTTCTTC.

V usage is TRBV7-9 and J usage is TRBJ1-2; 9 nucleotides match TRBD1. Per germline, CDR1 SEHNR and CDR2 FQNEAQ (reference sequence). The CDR3 is made up of 16 amino acids. V lost 5 bases, J lost 5 bases, and 12 bases stayed unmatched. CDR3 protein: CASSNHPGQGVYGYTF. The CDR3 nucleotides are TGTGCCAGCAGCAATCATCCGGGACAGGGAGTATATGGCTACACCTTC.

The chain uses TRBV27 and TRBJ2-2; possible D gene TRBD1, 5 bases. The CDR3 has 15 amino acids. The V gene lost 5 bases and the J gene lost 4 bases, with 14 bases spanning the gap. Germline V gene data show CDR1 as MNHEY and CDR2 as SMNVEV (reference sequence). CDR3 coding DNA: TGTGCCAGCAGTCCTCAGGGTTCGGGCACCGGGGAGCTGTTTTTT. Protein product: CASSPQGSGTGELFF.

V gene TRBV29-1 combines with J gene TRBJ2-6; 8 bases match TRBD1. V was pared by 4 bases and J by 2 bases, with 7 bases of the junction left unmatched. The germline gives CDR1 SQVTM, CDR2 ANQGSEA. The CDR3 is 16 residues long. The CDR3 loop reads CSVGFGTGAGANVLTF. In DNA, the CDR3 is TGCAGCGTTGGTTTTGGGACAGGCGCTGGGGCCAACGTCCTGACTTTC.

This chain connects TRBV14 to TRBJ2-7, with D tentatively TRBD2 (6 bases). In germline, CDR1 is SGHDN, CDR2 FVKESK. Trimming removed 4 bases at V and 1 base at J, with 8 bases between. The CDR3 length is 13 residues. CDR3 nucleotides: TGTGCCAGCAGCCCGGGGACTTCCTACGAGCAGTACTTC. It is translated as CASSPGTSYEQYF.

The CDR3 region is CASSLGAATNEKLFF. In DNA form, the CDR3 reads TGTGCCAGTAGTCTGGGAGCTGCAACTAATGAAAAACTGTTTTTT. The chain has TRBV19 and TRBJ1-4; D gene unclear. The V end was cut by 5 bases, the J end by 0 bases, with 10 bases between. Germline V CDR1 and CDR2: LNHDA, SQIVND (reference sequence). The CDR3 is made up of 15 amino acids. Variable domain in full (rest from reference TRBV19 and TRBJ1-4): DGGITQSPKYLFRKEGQNVTLSCEQNLNHDAMYWYRQDPGQGLRLIYYSQIVNDFQKGDIAEGYSVSREKKESFPLTVTSAQKNPTAFYLCASSLGAATNEKLFFGSGTQLSVL.

The V gene is TRBV7-3, the J gene TRBJ2-7, with 9 bases that match TRBD2. The germline V gene has CDR1 SGHTA and CDR2 FQGTGA. This CDR3 has 14 amino acids. Germline trimming cut 6 bases from V and 5 bases from J; bases unmatched to any gene: 8. The CDR3 sequence is CASSKTGLAHEQYF. The CDR3 coding sequence is TGTGCCAGCAGTAAAACGGGACTAGCACACGAGCAGTACTTC.

V is TRBV5-6 and J is TRBJ2-7; the D gene is possibly TRBD2 (6 bases). Trimming stripped 6 bases from V and 3 bases from J, with 10 bases between. CDR1 SGHDT and CDR2 YYEEEE come from the germline V gene. The CDR3 is 12 amino acids. For the CDR3, the DNA is TGTGCCAGCACCCGGAGGGGCTACGAGCAGTACTTC. Amino acids: CASTRRGYEQYF.

V is TRBV5-1 and J is TRBJ2-5; 8 nucleotides match TRBD1. The CDR3 has 15 residues. Looked up from germline, CDR1 is SGHRS and CDR2 is YFSETQ. The V and J ends lost 3 bases and 4 bases, in that order; junction bases with no gene match: 8. This CDR3 reads CASSSGPGTGETQYF. In DNA, the CDR3 is TGCGCCAGCAGCTCGGGACCGGGGACAGGAGAGACCCAGTACTTC.

CDR3 protein: CAWRDRYYYEQYF. The CDR3 DNA sequence: TGTGCCTGGAGGGACAGATACTATTACGAGCAGTACTTC. The chain recombines TRBV30 with TRBJ2-7; maybe TRBD1 (6 bases). V was clipped by 3 bases and J by 4 bases, with 13 bases between them. Germline assignment: CDR1 GTSNPN and CDR2 SVGIG (reference sequence). The CDR3 has 13 amino acids.

The rearrangement joins TRBV5-6 to TRBJ2-5; the D gene is possibly TRBD1 (6 bases). The CDR3 has 17 amino acids. Germline lookup yields CDR1 SGHDT and CDR2 YYEEEE. V lost 3 bases and J 1 base, leaving 19 bases between the germline ends. Here the CDR3 DNA reads TGTGCCAGCAGCTGGGGCCCGGCAGGGGTCCTCCAAGAGACCCAGTACTTC. Residues: CASSWGPAGVLQETQYF.

The V call is TRBV5-5, the J call TRBJ2-3, with TRBD2 identical over 9 bases. Germline V gene sequence: CDR1 SGHKS, CDR2 YYEKEE (reference sequence). J gave up 5 bases and V 0 bases, and 10 bases lay outside the gene matches. This CDR3 is built from 17 residues. Here the CDR3 DNA reads TGTGCCAGCAGCTTGGGAGTATTAGCGGGAGAGGGAGATACGCAGTATTTT. Translating it yields CASSLGVLAGEGDTQYF. Supplemented by reference TRBV5-5 and TRBJ2-3, the full variable domain reads DAGVTQSPTHLIKTRGQQVTLRCSPISGHKSVSWYQQVLGQGPQFIFQYYEKEERGRGNFPDRFSARQFPNYSSELNVNALLLGDSALYLCASSLGVLAGEGDTQYFGPGTRLTVL.

The chain links TRBV27 to TRBJ2-7, with 9 bases identical to TRBD1. Germline lookup yields CDR1 MNHEY and CDR2 SMNVEV (reference sequence). Trimming cost V 4 bases and J 5 bases; bases outside gene matches: 3. This CDR3 has 13 amino acids. CDR3 sequence: CASSWDRANEQYF. The CDR3 coding sequence is TGTGCCAGCAGTTGGGACAGGGCCAACGAGCAGTACTTC.

This clone was seen only a few times. The V and J genes are TRBV18 and TRBJ2-5; D gene unclear. The CDR3 covers 11 residues. Trimming stripped 8 bases from V and 2 bases from J, with 6 bases between. Germline V lookup: CDR1 KGHSH, CDR2 LQKENI. The CDR3 loop reads CASEQQETQYF. Here the CDR3 DNA reads TGTGCCAGCGAACAACAAGAGACCCAGTACTTC.

This rearrangement joins TRBV19 to TRBJ2-2; TRBD1 matches at 7 bases. The CDR3 contains 16 residues. Germline V gives CDR1 LNHDA, CDR2 SQIVND (reference sequence). The ends lost 4 bases at V and 5 bases at J; junction bases unmatched: 10. CDR3 sequence (DNA): TGTGCCAGTAGTACCTCCACAGGGGTAAGGACCGGGGAGCTGTTTTTT. Translating it yields CASSTSTGVRTGELFF. The whole variable domain, remainder taken from reference TRBV19 and TRBJ2-2, is DGGITQSPKYLFRKEGQNVTLSCEQNLNHDAMYWYRQDPGQGLRLIYYSQIVNDFQKGDIAEGYSVSREKKESFPLTVTSAQKNPTAFYLCASSTSTGVRTGELFFGEGSRLTVL.

This clone was found a few times. This chain links TRBV19 with TRBJ1-5; possibly TRBD1 for D (5 bases). The CDR3 covers 16 residues. Germline loops: CDR1 LNHDA, CDR2 SQIVND (reference sequence). V gave up 5 bases and J gave up 0 bases, with 14 bases separating them. The CDR3 DNA reads as TGTGCCAGTAGTCCCTGGGGGGATTATAGCAATCAGCCCCAGCATTTT. This gives the protein CASSPWGDYSNQPQHF. Supplemented by reference TRBV19 and TRBJ1-5, the full variable domain reads DGGITQSPKYLFRKEGQNVTLSCEQNLNHDAMYWYRQDPGQGLRLIYYSQIVNDFQKGDIAEGYSVSREKKESFPLTVTSAQKNPTAFYLCASSPWGDYSNQPQHFGDGTRLSIL.

The CDR3 loop reads CASSLAPGSSTEAFF. For the CDR3, the DNA is TGCGCCAGCAGCTTGGCACCGGGTTCGAGCACTGAAGCTTTCTTT. The chain employs TRBV5-1 and TRBJ1-1; D not resolved. The CDR3 sequence is 15 residues long. Per germline, CDR1 SGHRS and CDR2 YFSETQ. V lost 0 bases and J lost 4, with 13 bases in between. The entire variable domain, with the rest obtained from reference TRBV5-1 and TRBJ1-1, is as follows: KAGVTQTPRYLIKTRGQQVTLSCSPISGHRSVSWYQQTPGQGLQFLFEYFSETQRNKGNFPGRFSGRQFSNSRSEMNVSTLELGDSALYLCASSLAPGSSTEAFFGQGTRLTVV.

The CDR3 protein is CASSGTSGDYNEQFF. In nucleotides, the CDR3 is TGTGCCAGCAGCGGGACTAGCGGGGACTACAATGAGCAGTTCTTC. The chain joins TRBV11-1 to TRBJ2-1; 13 nucleotides agree with TRBD2. CDR1 and CDR2 (germline): SGHAT, FQDESV (reference sequence). V was clipped by 5 bases and J by 3 bases; unmatched bases: 1. The CDR3 totals 15 residues.